These 28 T cell receptor delta chains share one sample of origin, sequenced in a study of gamma-delta T cells after stem cell transplantation. With CATT, TCRdb re-called clones from the RT-PCR reads. The sample consists of 1,300 to 1,500 delta-chain clones, around 13% of them appearing once. The sequenced sample was gamma-delta T cells. These receptors were collected from a human donor. It is not recorded whose cells these are; they may come from a transplant donor.

The sample holds a few counts of this clone. TCRdb shows a much larger clone's protein in place of this DNA's translation, and the two differ at residue 13, likely through a read error; the protein shown is translated from the DNA. The chain uses TRDV1 and TRDJ1, with a weak D call TRDD3 (5 bases). The length of the CDR3 is 17 residues. The germline CDR1 and CDR2 sequences are TSWWSYY and QGS. The CDR3 reads CALGDPYGRQYTGKLIF. The CDR3 nucleotides are TGTGCTCTTGGGGATCCATACGGGAGGCAGTACACCGGTAAACTCATCTTT.

About this clone: The protein TCRdb lists belongs to a much larger clone and differs from this DNA's translation at residue 10, which points to a read error; the protein shown is made from the DNA. This chain uses TRDV1 with TRDJ1; tentative D call: TRDD3 (6 bases). The CDR3 extends over 18 amino acids. From germline, CDR1 is TSWWSYY and CDR2 QGS. V lost 2 bases and J lost 4, with 23 bases in between. The CDR3 here is CALGENVRGTLLDDKLIF. In DNA, the CDR3 is TGTGCTCTTGGGGAAAACGTGAGGGGGACACTCCTTGACGATAAACTCATCTTT.

In the case of this clone: A far larger clone is one nucleotide away, so this likely arose from a read error. The sample holds other DNA sequences that translate to the same CDR3. This sequence joins TRDV2 and TRDJ1, with 7 positions matching TRDD3. Germline V gene data show CDR1 as GEAIGNYY and CDR2 as EKD. V was clipped by 7 bases and J by 7 bases; unmatched bases: 17. The CDR3 is 15 amino acids. For the CDR3, the DNA is TGTGCCTGCGACTACCTACGTGGGGGGATGAGTAAACTCATCTTT. Its protein product is CACDYLRGGMSKLIF.

This chain connects TRDV2 to TRDJ1; D not resolved. The CDR3 spans 18 residues. Trimming removed 0 bases at V and 1 base at J, with 20 bases between. The germline gives CDR1 GEAIGNYY, CDR2 EKD. The CDR3 bases are TGTGCCTGTGACACCATAGCGGCGGGAGGGACAGGCACCGATAAACTCATCTTT. The encoded protein is CACDTIAAGGTGTDKLIF.

A few counts support this clone. V is TRDV2 and J is TRDJ1; a possible D gene is TRDD3 (5 bases). This CDR3 comprises 21 residues. Germline-derived CDR1 and CDR2 are GEAIGNYY and EKD. V lost 1 base, J lost 0 bases, and 29 bases lay in between. The chain's CDR3 is CACDTIRGMRQGGKDTDKLIF. For the CDR3, the DNA is TGTGCCTGTGACACTATACGGGGAATGCGGCAAGGTGGGAAGGACACCGATAAACTCATCTTT.

Only a few counts were recorded for this clone. TCRdb's protein for this DNA is that of a much larger clone and differs from the translation at residue 17, likely a read error; the protein shown is the DNA translation. The chain joins TRDV2 to TRDJ3; 7 bases line up with TRDD3. Germline-derived CDR1 and CDR2 are GEAIGNYY and EKD. The length of the CDR3 is 20 residues. The CDR3 loop is CACDTGPWGLSSWDTRRMFF. The CDR3, as DNA: TGTGCCTGTGACACCGGTCCCTGGGGGTTGAGCTCCTGGGACACCCGACGGATGTTTTTC.

The chain employs TRDV3 and TRDJ1, with D maybe TRDD2 (6 bases). V was cut by 3 bases and J by 6 bases, with 23 bases left in between. This CDR3 is 15 amino acids long. Germline CDR1 and CDR2: TVYSNPD and GDNSRS (reference sequence). CDR3 sequence reads: CALSYCGIRAYKLIF. The CDR3 bases are TGTGCCTTGTCCTACTGTGGTATACGCGCCTATAAACTCATCTTT.

J is TRDJ1 and V is TRDV2; 9 bases fit TRDD3. The CDR3 has 17 amino acids. Germline V gene sequence: CDR1 GEAIGNYY, CDR2 EKD. J gave up 5 bases and V 2 bases, and 14 bases lay outside the gene matches. For the CDR3, the DNA is TGTGCCTGTGACATACTGGGGGACCTTGGAGCAGAGGATAAACTCATCTTT. Its protein is CACDILGDLGAEDKLIF.

Details on this clone: One junction end does not reproduce the germline sequence, and a read error may be involved. The J gene is TRDJ3, the V gene TRDV2, with D perhaps being TRDD2 or TRDD3 (5 bases each). CDR1 and CDR2 from the germline V gene are GEAIGNYY and EKD. This CDR3 comprises 22 residues. Here the CDR3 reads CACDTGGFLVDIPSWDTRPMFF. Written as DNA, the CDR3 is TGTGCCTGTGACACCGGTGGGTTCCTGGTGGATATCCCCTCCTGGGACACCCGACCGATGTTTTTC.

The chain recombines TRDV2 with TRDJ2, with 9 positions matching TRDD3. The germline V gene has CDR1 GEAIGNYY and CDR2 EKD. The CDR3 covers 15 residues. With 2 bases clipped from V and 1 base from J, the junction kept 1 base outside the gene matches. CDR3: CACDILGDLTAQLFF. DNA of the CDR3: TGTGCCTGTGACATACTGGGGGATTTGACAGCACAACTCTTCTTT.

The gene calls are TRDV3 and TRDJ1; 7 bases are shared with TRDD2. Looked up from germline, CDR1 is TVYSNPD and CDR2 is GDNSRS (reference sequence). With 1 base clipped from V and 0 bases from J, the junction kept 17 bases outside the gene matches. This CDR3 is 18 amino acids long. The CDR3 DNA reads as TGTGCCTTTAAGGGTTCCTACTCGTTGGGGCCGTACACCGATAAACTCATCTTT. Translation: CAFKGSYSLGPYTDKLIF.

Here the CDR3 reads CACDLLGDTESKLIF. The DNA of the CDR3 is TGTGCCTGTGATCTGCTGGGGGATACGGAGTCAAAGCTCATCTTT. The gene calls are TRDV2 and TRDJ1, with 12 bases that match TRDD3. The CDR3 contains 15 residues. From germline, CDR1 is GEAIGNYY and CDR2 EKD. V lost 4 bases and J lost 11; bases outside the gene matches: 13.

By share, this clone ranks as medium-sized. The chain couples TRDV2 to TRDJ1, with 10 bases matching TRDD3. V lost 3 bases and J lost 0; bases outside the gene matches: 9. In germline, CDR1 is GEAIGNYY, CDR2 EKD. The CDR3 is 17 amino acids. Written as DNA, the CDR3 is TGTGCCTGTGACTCGCTACTGGGGGATGACAACACCGATAAACTCATCTTT. This codes for CACDSLLGDDNTDKLIF.

Written as DNA, the CDR3 is TGTGCCTGTGACGGACTGGGGGATTGGGTCGTCGATAAACTCATCTTT. Translation gives CACDGLGDWVVDKLIF. The chain couples TRDV2 to TRDJ1; 10 nucleotides line up with TRDD3. This CDR3 is built from 16 residues. Trimming cost V 3 bases and J 4 bases; bases outside gene matches: 10. Germline assignment: CDR1 GEAIGNYY and CDR2 EKD.

This clone was found a few times. The same CDR3 arises from other DNA sequences in this sample as well. The CDR3 region is CACDPVLGQPTDKLIF. CDR3 DNA sequence: TGTGCCTGTGACCCAGTCCTGGGGCAGCCGACCGATAAACTCATCTTT. The J gene is TRDJ1, the V gene TRDV2; perhaps TRDD3 as D (6 bases). The germline V gene has CDR1 GEAIGNYY and CDR2 EKD. The CDR3 loop spans 16 amino acids. V gave up 3 bases and J gave up 2 bases, with 18 bases separating them.

In regard to this clone: This is likely an artifact of a read error, given a far larger clone one base away. The sample has other DNA sequences that encode this CDR3 too. This chain links TRDV1 with TRDJ1, with 9 nucleotides matching TRDD2. The CDR3 has 25 amino acids. V shed 4 bases, J shed 0 bases, and the junction held 33 bases outside the gene matches. Germline V gene lookup returns CDR1 TSWWSYY and CDR2 QGS. CDR3 bases: TGTGCTCTTGGGGCCCACCTTCCTACGGCGAAAATATTACTGGGAGCCCGGGCAGACACCGATAAACTCATCTTT. Protein sequence: CALGAHLPTAKILLGARADTDKLIF.

The chain recombines TRDV2 with TRDJ1; no clear D gene. Germline V CDR1 and CDR2: GEAIGNYY, EKD. V was clipped by 1 base and J by 4 bases, with 18 bases between them. The CDR3 is 16 residues long. CDR3: CACDTLSYNRDDKLIF. The CDR3 bases are TGTGCCTGTGACACTTTGTCTTACAATCGTGACGATAAACTCATCTTT.

This clone is labeled medium-sized (0.01 to 0.1%). This may be a read error, as it is one base from a much larger clone. The chain recombines TRDV2 with TRDJ1, with TRDD3 matching over 9 bases. Germline V lookup: CDR1 GEAIGNYY, CDR2 EKD. This CDR3 spans 16 amino acids. J lost 4 bases, V lost 1 base, and 9 bases had no gene match. Here the CDR3 DNA reads TGTGCCTGTGACACGCTGGGGGATCCCAAGAGCGATAAACTCATCTTT. Its translation is CACDTLGDPKSDKLIF.

By share, this clone counts as large (0.1 to 1%). A much larger clone differs from this one at a single base, so this may be a read error. The DNA for the CDR3 is TGTGCCTGTGACTACCTACGTGGGGGGAGGAGTAAACTCATCTTT. Translation: CACDYLRGGRSKLIF. The chain couples TRDV2 to TRDJ1; tentatively, D is TRDD3 (6 bases). The CDR3 runs 15 residues. Germline loops: CDR1 GEAIGNYY, CDR2 EKD. Between the trimmed V and J ends, which lost 3 bases and 7 bases, there was a span of 20 bases.

There are a few counts of this clone. The mismatch at residue 14 between this DNA's translation and the TCRdb protein of a much larger clone likely reflects a read error; the protein shown is translated from the DNA. The V gene is TRDV2, the J gene TRDJ3; 10 bases fit TRDD3. Germline CDR1 and CDR2: GEAIGNYY and EKD. The CDR3 has 18 residues. The CDR3 nucleotides read TGTGCCTGTGATCTTCTGGGGGATAACTCCTGGGACACCCAACAGATGTTTTTC. Translating it yields CACDLLGDNSWDTQQMFF.

V usage is TRDV2 and J usage is TRDJ1; 8 nucleotides align to TRDD3. From germline, CDR1 is GEAIGNYY and CDR2 EKD. The ends lost 5 bases at V and 0 bases at J; junction bases unmatched: 7. CDR3 length equals 15 residues. The CDR3 region has the DNA TGTGCCTGTGCTCCACTGGGGGTCGACACCGATAAACTCATCTTT. It codes for CACAPLGVDTDKLIF.

Of note for this clone: A much larger clone lies one base from this, so it may be a read error. Other DNA sequences in the sample encode the same CDR3. This sequence joins TRDV2 and TRDJ1; D might be TRDD3 (6 bases). V was clipped by 0 bases and J by 0 bases, with 13 bases between them. CDR3 length: 16 amino acids. Germline CDR1 GEAIGNYY, CDR2 EKD. Here the CDR3 reads CACDTLGDTYTDKLIF. The CDR3 DNA reads TGTGCCTGTGACACCCTGGGAGATACGTACACCGATAAACTCATCTTT.

On this clone: A far bigger clonotype differs at one base, so this is likely a read error. The V gene is TRDV1, the J gene TRDJ1; the match to TRDD3 covers 12 bases. The CDR3 is made up of 23 amino acids. Per the germline V gene, CDR1 is TSWWSYY and CDR2 is QGS. The CDR3 DNA is TGTGCTGTTGGGGAATTAGTTGTCCTACGGACTGCTGGGGGATACGGGAACACCGATAAACTCATCTTT. It encodes CAVGELVVLRTAGGYGNTDKLIF.

This clone was seen a few times. The chain carries TRDV3 and TRDJ1; 9 bases are shared with TRDD3. J lost 0 bases, V lost 4 bases, and 27 bases had no gene match. Germline assignment: CDR1 TVYSNPD and CDR2 GDNSRS (reference sequence). This CDR3 has 21 amino acids. The CDR3: CASSFVHVLNRGDTDTDKLIF. Written as DNA, the CDR3 is TGTGCCTCCTCTTTCGTCCACGTCCTGAACCGGGGGGATACAGACACCGATAAACTCATCTTT.

A few counts support this clone. The sample carries other DNA sequences with the same CDR3. The V call is TRDV2, the J call TRDJ1; unclear D gene. The germline V and J ends were trimmed by 2 bases and 0 bases, with 18 bases remaining between them. Germline-derived CDR1 and CDR2 are GEAIGNYY and EKD. This CDR3 region has 17 residues. For the CDR3, the DNA is TGTGCCTGTGACATGCTGCGAACCGGAGATTACACCGATAAACTCATCTTT. Amino acids: CACDMLRTGDYTDKLIF.

This clone was counted only a few times. A read error likely explains this, since a far larger clone differs by one base. The same CDR3 can be traced to other DNA sequences in this sample. V usage is TRDV2 and J usage is TRDJ1, with 7 bases matching TRDD3. The CDR3 is 15 amino acids. Germline lookup yields CDR1 GEAIGNYY and CDR2 EKD. CDR3 coding DNA: TGTGCCTGTGACTACCTACGTGGGGGGATGAGTAAACTTATCTTT. Its protein product is CACDYLRGGMSKLIF.

A few counts support this clone. This probably arose from a read error, given a far larger clone one base away. The sample contains more than one DNA sequence encoding this CDR3. The chain recombines TRDV2 with TRDJ1; 12 nucleotides match TRDD3. J lost 0 bases, V lost 2 bases, and 6 bases had no gene match. CDR3 size: 17 residues. CDR1 is GEAIGNYY, CDR2 EKD, per germline. CDR3 region: CACDSLLGDTHTDKLIF. Written as DNA, the CDR3 is TGTGCCTGTGACAGCCTCCTGGGGGATACGCACACCGATAAACTCATCTTT.

This clone is labeled large. The V call is TRDV2, the J call TRDJ1; D not resolved. The CDR3 spans 14 residues. Germline assignment: CDR1 GEAIGNYY and CDR2 EKD. V gave up 3 bases and J gave up 0 bases, with 10 bases separating them. CDR3 amino acids: CACDHIANTDKLIF. CDR3 coding DNA: TGTGCCTGTGACCATATTGCAAACACCGATAAACTCATCTTT.